This T cell receptor (beta chain) was found in a study of blood T cell repertoires in COVID-19. On the study more broadly: Sites across the United States, Italy and Spain contributed samples from acute and convalescent COVID-19.

The length of the CDR3 is 13 residues. CDR1 is SGHRS, CDR2 YFSETQ, per germline. Trimming removed 7 bases from V and 0 bases from J, with 10 bases in between. Only in-frame clones appear in the TCRdb table, and some are missing; sequencing was by immunoSEQ multiplex PCR. The sample consists of roughly 100,000 clones, more than 80% of them appearing once. The chain couples TRBV5-1 to TRBJ1-1; a weak D match, TRBD1 (6 bases). This receptor was taken from a human donor in a cohort sampled during active COVID-19. Specimen: peripheral blood. The CDR3 nucleotides are TGCGCCAGCCAGGGACAATTGAACACTGAAGCTTTCTTT. Protein: CASQGQLNTEAFF.